This T cell receptor beta chain was identified in a study of cytomegalovirus exposure and HLA in healthy donors. This PCR relied on a set of 60 Vbeta primers and 13 Jbeta primers. This table comes from immunoSEQ multiplex PCR, and its TCRdb copy is limited to in-frame clones, with some not included. The data hold about 150,000 clones, with roughly four fifths observed a single time. Per germline, CDR1 SGDLS and CDR2 YYNGEE. The V and J ends lost 0 bases and 4 bases respectively, with 10 bases between them. There are 15 residues in the CDR3. This sequence joins TRBV9 and TRBJ2-2; no firm D call. The sequenced sample was PBMCs. The receptor was isolated from a man aged 25 to 40 in good health and CMV-seronegative. The CDR3 bases are TGTGCCAGCAGCGTAGCCCCAGGCTCCACCGGGGAGCTGTTTTTT. This translates into CASSVAPGSTGELFF.